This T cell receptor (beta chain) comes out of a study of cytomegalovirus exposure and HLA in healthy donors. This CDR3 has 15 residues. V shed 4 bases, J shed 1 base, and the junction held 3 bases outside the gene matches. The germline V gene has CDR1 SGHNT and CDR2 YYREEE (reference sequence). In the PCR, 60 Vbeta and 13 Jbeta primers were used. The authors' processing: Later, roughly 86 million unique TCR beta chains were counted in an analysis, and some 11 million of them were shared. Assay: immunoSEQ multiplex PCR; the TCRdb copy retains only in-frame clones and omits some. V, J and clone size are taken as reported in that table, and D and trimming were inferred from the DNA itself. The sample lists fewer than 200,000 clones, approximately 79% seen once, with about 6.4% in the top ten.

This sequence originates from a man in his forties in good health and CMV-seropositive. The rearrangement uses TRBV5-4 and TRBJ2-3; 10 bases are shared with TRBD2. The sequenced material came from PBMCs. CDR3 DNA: TGTGCCAGCAGCCTCGGACTAGCGGGCACAGATACGCAGTATTTT. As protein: CASSLGLAGTDTQYF.